This T cell receptor beta chain emerged from a study of blood T cell repertoires in COVID-19. Study information: Whether acute or convalescent, the COVID-19 samples came from the United States, Italy and Spain.

Repertoires were generated with immunoSEQ multiplex PCR, while TCRdb's copy carries only in-frame clones and drops some. Here the sample spans a few hundred thousand clones, 89% being singletons. Between the trimmed V and J ends, which lost 7 bases and 9 bases, there was a span of 16 bases. Per germline, CDR1 MDHEN and CDR2 SYDVKM. CDR3 length: 13 amino acids. All enrollees were roughly 18 to 95 years old and from fewer than 30 US areas. Symptom resolution, clearance, or two negative PCRs marked donors in Cohort 3 as recovered. The TCR was taken from a woman in her 40s who had recovered from COVID-19. Sequencing was done on a sample of PBMCs or T cells enriched from blood (not recorded which). The gene calls are TRBV28 and TRBJ1-5; D unclear. The CDR3 protein is CASTSVPRVPQHF. CDR3 in DNA: TGTGCCAGCACTTCAGTCCCGCGGGTGCCCCAGCATTTT.